This entry describes one T cell receptor (beta chain). The ends were cut back, 1 base at V and 2 bases at J, with 14 bases in the middle. CDR3 length: 16 amino acids. Per germline, CDR1 SGHRS and CDR2 YFSETQ. Source study methods: Amplification of reference gene primers was used by the study to estimate nucleated cell counts. Data came from immunoSEQ multiplex PCR; TCRdb stores just in-frame clones and leaves some out. That table is the source of V, J and clone size, and D and trimming were worked out from the DNA. The table records 90,000 to 100,000 clones, around 83% of them present only once. This sample is drawn from a study of blood T cell repertoires in COVID-19. The overall study: Acute and convalescent COVID-19 specimens originated in the United States, Italy and Spain. T cells, B-cell-depleted T cells, or PBMCs provided the cDNA or gDNA that served as material.

This TCR was recovered from a man aged 70-80 years with active or convalescent COVID-19. The chain recombines TRBV5-1 with TRBJ2-3, with D perhaps TRBD1 (6 bases). The sample consisted of peripheral blood. DNA for the CDR3: TGCGCCAGCAGCTTGAGACAGGTTGGAGCCACAGATACGCAGTATTTT. As protein: CASSLRQVGATDTQYF.